This TCR beta chain was obtained from a study of T cells in Graves' hyperthyroidism and ophthalmopathy. Study as a whole: Peripheral blood specimens were obtained at initial diagnosis, prior to any treatment.

What was amplified from RNA transcripts were TCR beta CDR3 regions. With the HTBI primer set, the TCR CDR3 went through a first round of RT-PCR. MiXCR, run by TCRdb on the multiplex PCR reads, gives a single entry per CDR3 protein. The sample has about 380,000 distinct CDR3 sequences; approximately 12% are singletons. Germline loops: CDR1 MNHEY, CDR2 SVGAGI. This CDR3 is 17 amino acids long. With 2 bases removed from V and 4 bases from J, the gap between germline ends came to 20 bases. Uncontrolled infection, other autoimmune disease, pregnancy or lactation excluded patients. Using less than 12 ml of fresh peripheral blood, PBMCs were prepared.

This chain joins TRBV6-5 and TRBJ1-2, with D possibly TRBD1 on 5 matching bases. The sequence was collected from a young man with Graves' hyperthyroidism that later progressed to Graves' ophthalmopathy. Sample: blood. CDR3 nucleotide sequence: TGTGCCAGCAGTTACAAAATTTCGACAGAGGGCCCCTATGGCTACACCTTC. This translates into CASSYKISTEGPYGYTF.